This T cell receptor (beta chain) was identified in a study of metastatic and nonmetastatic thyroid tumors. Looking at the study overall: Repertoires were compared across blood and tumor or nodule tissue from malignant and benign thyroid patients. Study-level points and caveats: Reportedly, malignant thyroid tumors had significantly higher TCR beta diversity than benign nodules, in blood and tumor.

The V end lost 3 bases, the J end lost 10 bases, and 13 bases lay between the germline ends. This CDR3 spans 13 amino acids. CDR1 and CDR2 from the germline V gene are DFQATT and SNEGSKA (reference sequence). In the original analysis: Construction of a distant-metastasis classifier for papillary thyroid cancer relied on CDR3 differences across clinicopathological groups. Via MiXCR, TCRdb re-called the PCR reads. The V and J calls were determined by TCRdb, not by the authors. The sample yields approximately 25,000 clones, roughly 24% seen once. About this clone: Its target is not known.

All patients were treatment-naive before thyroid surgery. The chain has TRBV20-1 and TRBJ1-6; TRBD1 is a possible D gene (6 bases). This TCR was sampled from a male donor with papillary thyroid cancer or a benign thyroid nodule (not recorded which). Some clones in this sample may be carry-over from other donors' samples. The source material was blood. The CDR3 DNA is TGCAGTGCTAGCCAGGGGAGGGGATCACCCCTCCACTTT. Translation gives CSASQGRGSPLHF.